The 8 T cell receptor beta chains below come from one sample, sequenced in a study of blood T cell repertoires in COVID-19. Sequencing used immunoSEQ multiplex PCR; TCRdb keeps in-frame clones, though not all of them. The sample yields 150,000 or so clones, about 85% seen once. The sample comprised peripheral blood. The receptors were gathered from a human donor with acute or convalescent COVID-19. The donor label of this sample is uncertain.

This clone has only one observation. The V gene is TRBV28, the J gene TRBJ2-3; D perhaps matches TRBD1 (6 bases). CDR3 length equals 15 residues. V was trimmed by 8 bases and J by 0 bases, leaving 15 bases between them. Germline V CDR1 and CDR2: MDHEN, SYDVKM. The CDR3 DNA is TGTGCCAGCGTACCCCCCGACAGGAGCACAGATACGCAGTATTTT. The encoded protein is CASVPPDRSTDTQYF.

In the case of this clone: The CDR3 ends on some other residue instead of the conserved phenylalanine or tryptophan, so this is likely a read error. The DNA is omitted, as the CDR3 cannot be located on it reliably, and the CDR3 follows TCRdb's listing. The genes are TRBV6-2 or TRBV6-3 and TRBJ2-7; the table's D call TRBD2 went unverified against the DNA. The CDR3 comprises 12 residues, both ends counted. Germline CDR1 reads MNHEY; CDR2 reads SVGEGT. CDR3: CASSYRAGQTYI.

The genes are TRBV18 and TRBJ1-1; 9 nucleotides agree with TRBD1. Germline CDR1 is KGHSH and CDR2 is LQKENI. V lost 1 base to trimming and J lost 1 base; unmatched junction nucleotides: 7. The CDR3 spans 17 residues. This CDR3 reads CASSPLSPGQGNTEAFF. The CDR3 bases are TGTGCCAGCTCACCACTGAGCCCGGGACAGGGGAACACTGAAGCTTTCTTT. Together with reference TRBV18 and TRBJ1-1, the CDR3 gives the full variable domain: NAGVMQNPRHLVRRRGQEARLRCSPMKGHSHVYWYRQLPEEGLKFMVYLQKENIIDESGMPKERFSAEFPKEGPSILRIQQVVRGDSAAYFCASSPLSPGQGNTEAFFGQGTRLTVV.

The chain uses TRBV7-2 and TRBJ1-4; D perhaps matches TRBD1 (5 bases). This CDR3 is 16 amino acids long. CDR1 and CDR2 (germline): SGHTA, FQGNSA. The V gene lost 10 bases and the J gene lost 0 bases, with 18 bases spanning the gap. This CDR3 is CAMRPGGSSTNEKLFF. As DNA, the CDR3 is TGTGCCATGAGGCCGGGGGGAAGTTCAACTAATGAAAAACTGTTTTTT.

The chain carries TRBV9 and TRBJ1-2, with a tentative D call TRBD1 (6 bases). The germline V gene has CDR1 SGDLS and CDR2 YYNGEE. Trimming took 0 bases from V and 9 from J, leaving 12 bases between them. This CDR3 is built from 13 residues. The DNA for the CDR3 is TGTGCCAGCAGCGTAGGACACAGGGAAAGCTACACCTTC. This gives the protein CASSVGHRESYTF. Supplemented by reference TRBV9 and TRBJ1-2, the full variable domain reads DSGVTQTPKHLITATGQRVTLRCSPRSGDLSVYWYQQSLDQGLQFLIQYYNGEERAKGNILERFSAQQFPDLHSELNLSSLELGDSALYFCASSVGHRESYTFGSGTRLTVV.

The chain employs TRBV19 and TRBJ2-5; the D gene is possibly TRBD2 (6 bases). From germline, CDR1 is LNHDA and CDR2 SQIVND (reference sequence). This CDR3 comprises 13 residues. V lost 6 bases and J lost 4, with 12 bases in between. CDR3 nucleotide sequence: TGTGCCAGTAGCGCCGTGGGGGGAGAGACCCAGTACTTC. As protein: CASSAVGGETQYF.

The CDR3 nucleotides read TGCGCCAGCAGCATAGGACAGGGGCAGTTCTTC. It codes for CASSIGQGQFF. The chain employs TRBV5-1 and TRBJ2-1, with TRBD1 matching 8 bases. CDR1 and CDR2 from the germline V gene are SGHRS and YFSETQ. The CDR3 covers 11 residues. Trimming cost V 4 bases and J 12 bases; bases outside gene matches: 3.

The CDR3 nucleotides read TGTGCCAGCAGTTCGGGACTAGCGGGGGTAATTCATGAGCAGTTCTTC. Translated, it gives CASSSGLAGVIHEQFF. The V gene is TRBV27, the J gene TRBJ2-1; 14 nucleotides line up with TRBD2. Germline CDR1 and CDR2: MNHEY and SMNVEV (reference sequence). The CDR3 is 16 residues long. Unmatched junction bases numbered 7, after V lost 4 bases and J lost 8 bases.